The present T cell receptor (beta chain) was sequenced within a study of T cell responses to AZD1222 COVID-19 vaccine. Looking at the study overall: Second-dose intervals near 4 or 12 weeks were combined.

After removal of 5 bases from V and 4 bases from J, the junction contained 19 bases not matched to a gene. The CDR3 loop spans 18 amino acids. Per germline, CDR1 GTSNPN and CDR2 SVGIG (reference sequence). Assay used: immunoSEQ multiplex PCR; TCRdb lists only in-frame clones, some missing. In the table there are roughly 80,000 clones, 92% of which are singletons. The gene calls are TRBV30 and TRBJ2-2; 7 bases align to TRBD2. Sequences were derived from peripheral blood, sampled on day 0 of AZD1222 vaccination. This TCR was recovered from an adult in good health. The chain's CDR3 is CAWGAGPSGKKSTGELFF. CDR3 bases: TGTGCCTGGGGGGCAGGTCCTAGCGGAAAAAAAAGCACCGGGGAGCTGTTTTTT.